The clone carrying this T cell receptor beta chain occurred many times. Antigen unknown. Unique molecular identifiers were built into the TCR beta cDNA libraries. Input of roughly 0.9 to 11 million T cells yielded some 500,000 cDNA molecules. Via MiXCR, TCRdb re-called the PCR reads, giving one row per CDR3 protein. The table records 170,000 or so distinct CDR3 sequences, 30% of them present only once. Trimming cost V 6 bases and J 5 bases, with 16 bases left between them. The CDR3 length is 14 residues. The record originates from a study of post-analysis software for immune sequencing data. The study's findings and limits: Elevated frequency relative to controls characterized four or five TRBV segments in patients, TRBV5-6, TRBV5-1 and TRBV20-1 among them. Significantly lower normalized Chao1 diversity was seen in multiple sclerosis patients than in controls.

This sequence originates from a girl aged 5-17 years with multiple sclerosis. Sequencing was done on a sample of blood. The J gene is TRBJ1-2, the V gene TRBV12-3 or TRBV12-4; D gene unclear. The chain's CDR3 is CASSGRSVYYGYTF. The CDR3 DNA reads TGTGCCAGCAGCGGCAGGAGCGTGTATTATGGCTACACCTTC.